Presented here are 17 T cell receptor beta chains from one specimen sequenced in a study of T-cell reconstitution after alpha-beta-depleted transplantation in children. Preparing the TCRbeta library involved the use of unique molecular identifiers. One entry per CDR3 protein, called by TCRdb with MiXCR from the PCR reads. The sample lists more than 400,000 distinct CDR3 sequences, approximately 10% seen once, with 14% in the top ten. The specimen comprised PBMCs, mostly from graft donor cells, sampled 180 days after TCRalphabeta/CD19-depleted stem cell transplant. All receptors derive from a female patient between 2 and 15 years old who had a stem cell transplant for aplastic anemia, so the T cells may come from the graft donor.

This clonotype appeared a few times. The chain joins TRBV20-1 to TRBJ2-1, with D unclear. V lost 0 bases and J 3 bases, leaving 9 bases between the germline ends. CDR3 length: 14 residues. CDR1 and CDR2 from the germline V gene are DFQATT and SNEGSKA (reference sequence). CDR3 sequence reads: CSARDRHLYNEQFF. In nucleotides, the CDR3 is TGCAGTGCTAGAGATCGCCACCTCTACAATGAGCAGTTCTTC.

This clonotype was seen a handful of times. This sequence joins TRBV12-3 or TRBV12-4 and TRBJ2-7, with TRBD1 as a possible D gene (5 bases). The CDR3 is 12 amino acids. V was clipped by 3 bases and J by 6 bases, with 9 bases between them. In DNA form, the CDR3 reads TGTGCCAGCAGTTTTGGACAACGCGAGCAGTACGTC. It yields the protein CASSFGQREQYV.

This clonotype was detected a few times. The chain links TRBV7-6 to TRBJ2-1; 12 bases agree with TRBD2. The junction had 12 bases not matched to a gene; V was cut back by 5 bases and J by 1 base. Germline V CDR1 and CDR2: SGHVS, FNYEAQ. This CDR3 spans 19 amino acids. DNA for the CDR3: TGTGCCAGCAGCCATGCCGCCGGGACTAGCGGGCGATCCTACAATGAGCAGTTCTTC. It specifies CASSHAAGTSGRSYNEQFF.

This clonotype turned up a few times. J is TRBJ2-1 and V is TRBV7-9; no definite D call. The CDR3 loop spans 12 amino acids. Germline assignment: CDR1 SEHNR and CDR2 FQNEAQ (reference sequence). V lost 5 bases and J lost 6, with 8 bases in between. The CDR3 coding sequence is TGTGCCAGCAGCCGGTCAATCAATGAGCAGTTCTTC. This codes for CASSRSINEQFF.

This clonotype was detected only a few times. The chain couples TRBV4-2 to TRBJ2-5, with D maybe TRBD1 (5 bases). With 0 bases removed from V and 5 bases from J, the gap between germline ends came to 16 bases. This CDR3 contains 16 residues. In germline, CDR1 is LGHNA, CDR2 YNFKEQ. CDR3 amino acids: CASSQDPGGARETQYF. The DNA for the CDR3 is TGTGCCAGCAGCCAAGACCCAGGTGGGGCCAGGGAGACCCAGTACTTC.

This clonotype came up a few times. The chain joins TRBV6-1 to TRBJ2-5; D assignment may be TRBD1 or TRBD2 (5 bases each). Germline CDR1 is MNHNS and CDR2 is SASEGT. V lost 8 bases, J lost 1 base, and 11 bases lay in between. This CDR3 comprises 13 residues. DNA for the CDR3: TGTGCCAGCCAGAGGGGTCCCCAAGAGACCCAGTACTTC. The encoded protein is CASQRGPQETQYF.

This clonotype was detected a few times. The rearrangement joins TRBV2 to TRBJ2-7, with 9 bases identical to TRBD1. This CDR3 has 13 amino acids. CDR1 and CDR2 from the germline V gene are SNHLY and FYNNEI. The trim removed 7 bases at V and 5 bases at J, leaving 6 bases unmatched. This CDR3 is CASIRTGANEQYV. The CDR3 region has the DNA TGTGCCAGCATCCGGACAGGGGCCAACGAGCAGTACGTC.

The chain is built from TRBV29-1 and TRBJ2-7, with 9 nucleotides matching TRBD2. V was clipped by 6 bases and J by 3 bases; unmatched bases: 6. CDR1 and CDR2 from the germline V gene are SQVTM and ANQGSEA. The CDR3 has 13 residues. The CDR3 nucleotides are TGCAGCGTGACAGGGACTAGCCACTACGAGCAGTACTTC. It is translated as CSVTGTSHYEQYF.

The rearrangement links TRBV3-1 to TRBJ1-5; D unclear. Deletions cut 1 base from V and 2 bases from J, with 9 bases between. The CDR3 spans 15 residues. CDR1 is LGHDT and CDR2 is YNNKEL in the germline V gene (reference sequence). The CDR3 DNA reads as TGTGCCAGCAGCCAAGGACTTGGGGGCAATCAGCCCCAGCATTTT. Protein: CASSQGLGGNQPQHF.

The chain joins TRBV27 to TRBJ2-1, with TRBD1 matching over 7 bases. The CDR3 covers 14 residues. Germline V CDR1 and CDR2: MNHEY, SMNVEV (reference sequence). The trim removed 5 bases at V and 6 bases at J, leaving 7 bases unmatched. Written as DNA, the CDR3 is TGTGCCAGCAGTATACCGGGACAGAGCAATGAGCAGTTCTTC. This sequence encodes CASSIPGQSNEQFF.

The V gene is TRBV29-1, the J gene TRBJ2-1, with 9 nucleotides matching TRBD1. V was clipped by 7 bases and J by 8 bases; unmatched bases: 12. CDR3 length equals 14 residues. Germline V CDR1 and CDR2: SQVTM, ANQGSEA. DNA for the CDR3: TGCAGCGCGGGACAGGGACAGAGTTTTCATGAGCAGTTCTTC. Translation gives CSAGQGQSFHEQFF.

This clonotype was seen a handful of times. This chain connects TRBV15 to TRBJ2-5, with D unresolved. Germline V CDR1 and CDR2: LNHNV, YYDKDF (reference sequence). Between the trimmed V and J ends, which lost 3 bases and 3 bases, there was a span of 8 bases. The CDR3 loop spans 13 amino acids. CDR3 sequence reads: CATSSRFKETQYF. DNA for the CDR3: TGTGCCACCAGCAGTAGATTCAAAGAGACCCAGTACTTC. Based on the CDR3 plus reference TRBV15 and TRBJ2-5, the full variable domain is DAMVIQNPRYQVTQFGKPVTLSCSQTLNHNVMYWYQQKSSQAPKLLFHYYDKDFNNEADTPDNFQSRRPNTSFCFLDIRSPGLGDTAMYLCATSSRFKETQYFGPGTRLLVL.

This clonotype has a handful of counts. This chain connects TRBV2 to TRBJ2-3; 9 bases are shared with TRBD1. The V and J ends lost 8 bases and 5 bases, in that order; junction bases with no gene match: 11. Germline values: CDR1 SNHLY, CDR2 FYNNEI. The CDR3 runs to 15 residues. CDR3: CASLLTGTGLDTQYF. CDR3 DNA: TGTGCCAGCCTTCTCACCGGGACAGGGTTAGATACGCAGTATTTT.

This clonotype was picked up a small number of times. This chain uses TRBV20-1 with TRBJ1-6; D not certain. The CDR3 loop spans 16 amino acids. CDR1 DFQATT and CDR2 SNEGSKA come from the germline V gene (reference sequence). Trimming removed 2 bases from V and 7 bases from J, with 18 bases in between. The CDR3 protein is CSARPRGIPLNSPLHF. The CDR3 nucleotides read TGCAGTGCTAGACCCCGGGGAATTCCACTAAATTCACCCCTCCACTTT.

In its sample, this clonotype was seen a few times. This rearrangement joins TRBV10-3 to TRBJ2-5; the D gene is possibly TRBD1 (6 bases). Germline assignment: CDR1 ENHRY and CDR2 SYGVKD. The V and J ends lost 6 bases and 1 base respectively, with 15 bases between them. The CDR3 is 15 amino acids. CDR3 residues: CAISDAQGPQETQYF. Here the CDR3 DNA reads TGTGCCATCAGCGACGCTCAGGGGCCCCAAGAGACCCAGTACTTC.

This clonotype has only a few counts. The chain has TRBV18 and TRBJ1-3, with 8 nucleotides matching TRBD1. The CDR3 extends over 14 amino acids. The germline V gene encodes CDR1 KGHSH and CDR2 LQKENI. With 6 bases clipped from V and 3 bases from J, the junction kept 4 bases outside the gene matches. The CDR3 nucleotides read TGTGCCAGCTCCCGGACAGGGAATGGAAACACCATATATTTT. It yields the protein CASSRTGNGNTIYF.

This chain connects TRBV10-3 to TRBJ1-5; D might be TRBD1 (6 bases). Germline CDR1 reads ENHRY; CDR2 reads SYGVKD. The CDR3 is 15 residues long. Trimming took off 6 bases at V and 2 bases at J, with 14 bases between the two ends. CDR3 sequence reads: CAISLSGEGNQPQHF. The CDR3 DNA follows: TGTGCCATCAGCCTTTCAGGGGAGGGCAATCAGCCCCAGCATTTT.